This TCR beta chain appears in the sequencing data of a study of cytomegalovirus exposure and HLA in healthy donors (dated by TCRdb to the late 2010s). Context from the whole study: According to an earlier analysis of several hundred of the donors, roughly 180 million T cells yielded 117 million unique TCR beta sequences and less than 300 Gb of sequence data. Because of strong linkage in the cohort, five DR-DQ haplotypes were treated as single units for association and clustering. Rather than drawing on any new phenotypic data, the later analysis identified candidate immune exposures from TCR beta sequences and the way those sequences occurred across donors. In addition to the first cohort of about 650 subjects, a separate validation cohort of 130 or so different subjects was used. Across about 380 genotyped donors of the cohort, an average of approximately 200,000 unique TCR beta nucleotide sequences per donor were sequenced, and roughly a sixth of those sequences were non-productive. An earlier analysis of 500 to 750 of the donors applied high-throughput TCR beta sequencing to assess whether each TCR beta V gene segment acted as functional or pseudogenic. HLA typing included class I and class II loci at four-digit resolution. The aim of the study was to test whether cataloging public T cell receptors could identify signatures of past pathogen exposure. Of the 300 to 500 genotyped donors, less than 90% were placed in the genetic ancestry cluster associated with self-reported Caucasian donors. To predict cytomegalovirus infection status, the study brought together high-throughput TCR immunosequencing, statistical association of individual TCRs with disease status, and machine learning. In a later analysis, previously published TCR beta repertoires from 550 to 750 donors were re-analyzed and high-resolution HLA genotyping was added so that TCR occurrence patterns could be studied. An early release that covered 500 to 800 HLA-typed donors contained about 300 gigabases of sequencing data and tens of millions of unique TCR sequences. The number of donors typed differed by locus, with roughly 620-630 for A, B, C, DRB1 and DQB1, around 560 for DQA1, 600 to 610 for DPA1, and 400 to 490 for DPB1. The study used immunosequencing to profile the T cell repertoires of approximately 630 subjects and linked those repertoires to cytomegalovirus serostatus. Every discovery cohort repertoire had been produced on one sequencing platform. A later genetic analysis took genome-wide SNP genotypes for about 65% of the 666 donors and used that subset as a discovery cohort. Alongside the repertoire data, information on donor age, sex, ethnicity and CMV serostatus was compiled. Overall study results and their limits: Compared with equally common non-associated chains, HLA-associated TCR beta chains in a later analysis were more clonally expanded and had lower generation probabilities. In the study, about 150 TCR beta chains were listed as associated with cytomegalovirus. The classifier was reported to diagnose cytomegalovirus status with high specificity and sensitivity in both the original and validation cohorts. In an earlier analysis of about 550 of the donors, most TCR beta V segments were observed in productive rearrangements about 87% or about 30% of the time, broadly matching IMGT annotations. A later genetic analysis reported fewer N-insertions in productive TCRs among donors in an Asian-associated ancestry cluster than the approximately 670-donor mean. Immune exposure information for the cohort was limited to CMV serostatus. Three of the identified cytomegalovirus-associated TCR beta chains were confirmed in vitro to be specific for cytomegalovirus antigens. Because counts were too low, 15 to 20 rarely observed V segments, including chromosome 9 orphons, were excluded from the earlier analysis of 587 of the donors. In this cohort, only TCR beta chains were sequenced, and detectable features were limited by the absence of alpha or paired-chain data. In a later genetic analysis, a missense DCLRE1C variant was associated with V-gene and J-gene trimming of TCR beta chains, and the association was replicated in an independent cohort. Several of the top co-occurrence clusters appeared to be linked to parvovirus B19, influenza, CMV and Epstein-Barr virus, according to a later analysis. A further reported finding was that TCR beta sequences accurately predicted the HLA-A and HLA-B alleles for most subjects in the first cohort. In a later analysis, TCR association rates were found to vary across HLA loci, with the most associated TCRs seen for DRB1 alleles and the fewest for HLA-C alleles. HLA typing was unavailable for some donors at each locus, so association tests used only the typed subset. It was suggested by the authors that the approach could potentially be generalized to other disease states and immunological phenotypes. Assigning TCR associations to individual alleles was difficult when HLA alleles, especially DR and DQ, strongly co-occurred. The 87-base-pair reads could not distinguish some IMGT-functional V segments, including TRBV6-2 and TRBV6-3, so those segments were excluded. Across donors, most TCR sequences were observed very rarely, whereas some public TCRs were present in many individuals. According to a later analysis, most CMV-associated TCR beta chains appeared to be HLA-restricted, and the HLA associations seemed to be driven largely by CMV exposure. Presence/absence analyses assumed roughly uniform sequencing depth across donors, an assumption that may not hold. Linkage disequilibrium might explain the correlated functional status among segregating V segments, but an unknown experimental factor could not be excluded. A cluster of highly shared sequence variants was judged likely to represent a technical artifact of the sequencing pipeline. At a false discovery rate of 0.05, a later analysis linked around 17,000 TCR beta sequences to specific HLA alleles.

The library was built by means of the immunoSEQ multiplex PCR assay. For the multiplex PCR, a mixture combining 60 forward primers for TCR Vbeta segments and 13 reverse primers for TCR Jbeta segments was used. Amplification of the CDR3 region of rearranged TCR beta genes was performed with a multiplex PCR assay on genomic DNA. On the Illumina HiSeq System, the amplified TCR beta libraries were sequenced as 87-base-pair reads. Per the authors' processing: A later analysis counted 65 million to 90 million unique TCR beta chains across the 666 repertoires, and roughly 11 million of these chains were shared by at least two donors. Raw reads were error-corrected and collapsed into unique sequences with a nearest-neighbor algorithm that merged closely related sequences to remove PCR and sequencing errors. To assign V, D and J gene segments, CDR3 sequences were aligned to IMGT reference sequences. For a sequence to be retained, a match of at least six nucleotides to both a V gene segment and a J gene segment was required. Rearrangements were called productive when the CDR3 lacked stop codons and stayed in frame with V and J; all others were non-productive. CDR3 was defined by IMGT convention, running from the second conserved V-encoded cysteine to the conserved J-encoded phenylalanine. Sequences without an unambiguous match to a single V gene segment were excluded from the earlier analysis of 500 to 700 of the donors. An earlier analysis of 450 to 650 of the donors called V segments functional above 56.7% productive rearrangements and segregating when the between-donor standard deviation exceeded 5%. To diagnose cytomegalovirus status from the catalog of TCR beta chain sequences, a statistical classification framework was built. In a later analysis, V and J genes were assigned by comparing TCR nucleotide sequences against IMGT/GENE-DB human TR gene sequences. Using the TCRdist pipeline, a later analysis assigned CDR3 sequences along with most-parsimonious VDJ recombination scenarios. In a later analysis, each TCR beta chain was defined by its CDR3 amino acid sequence together with its V-gene family, and reads without a unique V-gene family were excluded. In a later analysis, fewer than 600 highly shared, low-generation-probability nucleotide sequences were removed to address suspected cross-contamination and a sequencing artifact. For each public chain, a later analysis derived a clonal expansion index from normalized ranks of inferred template counts within each repertoire. Generation probabilities in a later analysis came from a VDJ recombination model fitted to out-of-frame rearrangements, and those results were checked against IGoR. In a later analysis, hypergeometric tests were used to score TCR-TCR, TCR-HLA and TCR-CMV co-occurrence, with a repertoire-size bias correction applied to TCR pairs. In a later analysis, false discovery rates were estimated by permuting HLA or CMV assignments 20 times. A later analysis grouped co-occurring TCRs with DBSCAN, adding TCRdist sequence similarity when clustering within HLA-allele-positive subsets. Repertoires with fewer than 30,000 or more than 120,000 public chains were left out of co-occurrence clustering, as were several repertoires with anomalous nucleotide sharing. Not all clones reach the TCRdb copy of this immuneACCESS table, which keeps in-frame sequences only. Checked studies attribute under half of the gap to unresolved V genes and leave the rest unexplained. V and J calls and clone size are copied from that table; D and trimming were computed from the DNA. The sample data list around 94,000 clones, and nearly 65% of these were observed just once. Of the sample, approximately 4.8% falls within the top ten clones.

In total, just over 650 healthy bone marrow donors made up the cohort. Cohort members were all nominally healthy when sampled, although unrecorded immune exposures were likely present. Of the 610 or so cohort members, fewer than 300 had positive CMV serostatus and 352 had negative CMV serostatus, and CMV serostatus was not recorded for the donor. Every donor gave a peripheral blood sample, and the peripheral blood mononuclear cells from that sample were used for TCR beta sequencing. Genomic DNA extraction from the blood cell samples was performed with the Qiagen DNeasy Blood Extraction Kit. From its cysteine to its phenylalanine, the CDR3 spans 15 amino acids. Only the CDR3 portion is preserved as DNA: 45 bases, with reading frame beginning at the first base. CDR1 WSHSY and CDR2 SAAADI were looked up in the germline V gene. Compared with germline, V lacks 0 bases and J lacks 11 bases; bases without a gene match: 5.

To note about this clone: Its antigen is still unknown. The sample holds no much larger clone one base away, and base qualities are not on file.

The sample consisted of PBMCs. This sequence originates from a human donor in good health. The rearranged segments are TRBV10-2 and TRBJ1-4, and TRBD1 matches 11 of the central bases. The CDR3 corresponds to CASSESGQGARKLFF. The sequence in DNA is TGCGCCAGCAGTGAGTCCGGACAGGGGGCTCGGAAACTGTTTTTT.